This is a list of T cell receptor beta chains from one sample in a study of shared clonotypes between healthy human individuals. Produced via immunoSEQ multiplex PCR; TCRdb's table is partial and in-frame only. The sample includes more than 400,000 clones, approximately 84% seen only once; the top ten take roughly 13%. What was sequenced was PBMCs. The source is a woman in her 40s in good health. Some clones in this sample may be carry-over from other donors' samples. The CDR3 runs from the conserved cysteine through the conserved F or W. The D gene is left open where the match is weak. Only some rows state a clone size, as once, few, many or a class for expanded clones.

j_gene,d_gene,abundance,v_gene,CDR3nt,CDR3aa
TRBJ2-2,-,-,TRBV27,TGTGCCAGCAGTTTATGGGGGGGGCCCGGGGAGCTGTTTTTT,CASSLWGGPGELFF
TRBJ2-7,-,-,TRBV5-1,TGCGCCAGCAGAACGCATTTAGACAGCGACTACGAGCAGTACTTC,CASRTHLDSDYEQYF
TRBJ1-4,TRBD1,-,TRBV2,TGTGCCAGCAAGAGGGGGCTAGGAAGTGAAAAACTGTTTTTT,CASKRGLGSEKLFF
TRBJ2-5,TRBD2,-,TRBV28,TGTGCCAGCAGTGAGGGTAGCGGGAGGGGGGAGACCCAGTACTTC,CASSEGSGRGETQYF
TRBJ1-1,TRBD1,-,TRBV30,TGTGCCTGGAGTGTACGACGGGACAGCTACTTGAACACTGAAGCTTTCTTT,CAWSVRRDSYLNTEAFF
TRBJ2-7,-,-,TRBV28,TGTGCCAGTTCCCGGGCTGGGATGTCCTACGAGCAGTACTTC,CASSRAGMSYEQYF
TRBJ2-1,TRBD2,-,TRBV27,TGTGCCAGCAGTTTGGGGATAACTAGCGGGAGTTACAATGAGCAGTTCTTC,CASSLGITSGSYNEQFF
TRBJ2-3,TRBD2,-,TRBV9,TGTGCCAGCGGGGGGACTAGCGGCACAGATACGCAGTATTTT,CASGGTSGTDTQYF
TRBJ1-1,-,-,TRBV18,TGTGCCAGCTCACGGGGTGGGAGGAACACTGAAGCTTTCTTT,CASSRGGRNTEAFF
TRBJ2-1,TRBD2,-,TRBV9,TGTGCCAGCAGCGTACTTAGCGGGAGCTCCTACAATGAGCAGTTCTTC,CASSVLSGSSYNEQFF
TRBJ2-7,TRBD1,-,TRBV6-6,TGTGCCAGCAGTTCATCCCGGGACAGGGCCACCTACGAGCAGTACTTC,CASSSSRDRATYEQYF
TRBJ2-2,-,-,TRBV28,TGTGCCAGCAGGACGGTCGCCGGCACCGGGGAGCTGTTTTTT,CASRTVAGTGELFF
TRBJ2-5,-,-,TRBV10-3,TGTGCCACAGGTCCGACAGGTGCCCCCGAGACCCAGTACTTC,CATGPTGAPETQYF
TRBJ2-7,-,-,TRBV7-9,TGTGCCAGCAGCTTTGGGGGAACCAACTACGAGCAGTACTTC,CASSFGGTNYEQYF
TRBJ2-1,-,many,TRBV29-1,TGCAGCGTTGGGGGAGGGGGTGAGCAGTTCTTC,CSVGGGGEQFF
TRBJ1-1,TRBD1,-,TRBV7-9,TGTGCCAGCAACCAGGGGGTAGGGACTGAAGCTTTCTTT,CASNQGVGTEAFF
TRBJ1-1,-,few,TRBV28,TGTGCCAGCAGTCCGCCAGACCCGGGATACACTGAAGCTTTCTTT,CASSPPDPGYTEAFF
TRBJ2-1,-,once,TRBV6-7,TGTGCCAGCAGTGAACCCTCACAGGGCTACAATGAGCAGTTCTTC,CASSEPSQGYNEQFF
TRBJ2-7,-,few,TRBV10-3,TGTGCCATCAGTGCCGGACTAAACTACGAGCAGTACTTC,CAISAGLNYEQYF
TRBJ2-1,TRBD2,-,TRBV28,TGTGCCAGCAGTTTAACTAGCGGAAACAATGAGCAGTTCTTC,CASSLTSGNNEQFF
TRBJ2-7,TRBD1,-,TRBV30,TGTGCCTGGAGTCAGGGACAGTCCTACGAGCAGTACTTC,CAWSQGQSYEQYF
TRBJ2-5,-,-,TRBV29-1,TGCAGCGCTTCAGCGGTTCAGGAGACCCAGTACTTC,CSASAVQETQYF
TRBJ2-1,-,-,TRBV7-3,TGTGCCAGCAGCTTAACGGGCGGGGCGAGCTCCTACAATGAGCAGTTCTTC,CASSLTGGASSYNEQFF
TRBJ1-1,-,-,TRBV10-1,TGCGCCAGCAGTGACCGGAACACTGAAGCTTTCTTT,CASSDRNTEAFF
TRBJ2-1,TRBD1,few,TRBV27,TGTGCCAGCAGTCGGACAGGGATAGGCAATGAGCAGTTCTTC,CASSRTGIGNEQFF
TRBJ2-7,TRBD2,-,TRBV10-2,TGCGCCAGCACCGGCACCCTGGCTAGCGGGAGGCACGAGCAGTACTTC,CASTGTLASGRHEQYF